These T cell receptor beta chains were read from a single sample in a study of shared clonotypes between healthy human individuals. The protocol was immunoSEQ multiplex PCR, while the TCRdb copy is restricted to in-frame clones and leaves out a portion. The data contain some 1,100,000 clones, around 82% of them seen just once; the ten biggest clones take up about 0.52%. Sequenced sample: memory CD4+ T cells from PBMCs. Every receptor here comes from a man younger than 35 in good health. Some clones in this sample may be carry-over from other donors' samples. Each CDR3 is given with its conserved first and last residue. The D gene is left open where the match is weak. Clone size is shown for a subset of rows, as once, few, many or a class of expanded clone.

j_call | clone_size | d_call | v_call | cdr3_aa | cdr3_nt
TRBJ1-1 | - | TRBD1 | TRBV18 | CASSPVTGPMLAEAFF | TGTGCCAGCTCACCTGTGACAGGGCCGATGCTGGCTGAAGCTTTCTTT
TRBJ2-7 | - | - | TRBV6-1 | CASSDRPVKPYEQYF | TGTGCCAGCAGTGACCGTCCGGTGAAGCCCTACGAGCAGTACTTC
TRBJ1-5 | - | TRBD1 | TRBV7-9 | CASSLDRGDQPQHF | TGTGCCAGCAGCTTAGACAGGGGGGATCAGCCCCAGCATTTT
TRBJ2-4 | - | TRBD2 | TRBV28 | CASSSLGRENIQYF | TGTGCCAGCTCCTCCTTGGGGAGGGAAAACATTCAGTACTTC
TRBJ2-5 | - | TRBD1 | TRBV5-4 | CASSPPGQGEETQYF | TGTGCCAGCAGCCCACCGGGACAGGGAGAAGAGACCCAGTACTTC
TRBJ1-5 | once | TRBD1 | TRBV19 | CASSSGTGVIQPQHF | TGTGCCAGTAGTTCAGGGACAGGGGTCATTCAGCCCCAGCATTTT
TRBJ2-1 | - | - | TRBV29-1 | CSVEGTLSSYNEQFF | TGCAGCGTTGAGGGGACGCTCAGCTCCTACAATGAGCAGTTCTTC
TRBJ2-7 | - | - | TRBV5-1 | CASSFGRVAFEQYF | TGCGCCAGCAGCTTTGGCAGGGTAGCCTTCGAGCAGTACTTC
TRBJ2-7 | - | TRBD1 | TRBV9 | CASSSHRGRDEQYF | TGTGCCAGCAGCAGTCACAGGGGGCGCGACGAGCAGTACTTC
TRBJ2-5 | many | - | TRBV28 | CASSPGLWKETQYF | TGTGCCAGCAGTCCGGGACTTTGGAAAGAGACCCAGTACTTC
TRBJ1-2 | - | TRBD1 | TRBV27 | CASSSFGQGGDYGYTF | TGTGCCAGCAGTTCATTCGGACAGGGTGGAGACTATGGCTACACCTTC
TRBJ2-7 | - | TRBD2 | TRBV11-2 | CASSLVGGSTSGSSYEQYF | TGTGCCAGCAGCTTAGTAGGAGGGTCCACGAGCGGGAGCTCCTACGAGCAGTACTTC
TRBJ1-3 | - | - | TRBV4-3 | CASSQDSGNTIYF | TGCGCCAGCAGCCAAGATTCCGGAAACACCATATATTTT
TRBJ2-5 | - | TRBD2 | TRBV30 | CAWSSPGLAGSRETQYF | TGTGCCTGGAGTTCACCGGGACTAGCGGGTTCGCGAGAGACCCAGTACTTC
TRBJ2-1 | few | TRBD2 | TRBV27 | CASSRSGSEVYNEQFF | TGTGCCAGCAGCCGTAGCGGGAGCGAAGTCTACAATGAGCAGTTCTTC
TRBJ2-7 | - | TRBD2 | TRBV5-1 | CASCSSLGLAGVRGEQYF | TGCGCCAGCTGCTCCTCCTTGGGACTAGCGGGAGTCCGGGGCGAGCAGTACTTC
TRBJ2-1 | - | TRBD2 | TRBV5-1 | CASSLLAGATNEQFF | TGCGCCAGCAGCTTACTAGCGGGGGCCACCAATGAGCAGTTCTTC
TRBJ2-7 | - | - | TRBV7-2 | CASSLTAGVEQYF | TGTGCCAGCAGCTTGACGGCCGGGGTGGAGCAGTACTTC
TRBJ2-3 | few | TRBD2 | TRBV28 | CASSSYSGRLPDTQYF | TGTGCCAGCAGTTCCTATAGCGGGAGGCTTCCAGATACGCAGTATTTT
TRBJ2-2 | few | - | TRBV6-1 | CASRKLGQNTGELFF | TGTGCCAGCAGGAAGCTGGGACAGAACACCGGGGAGCTGTTTTTT
TRBJ2-7 | - | TRBD2 | TRBV6-4 | CASSDSQRGEQYF | TGTGCCAGCAGTGACTCTCAGCGGGGCGAGCAGTACTTC
TRBJ2-3 | - | TRBD2 | TRBV7-9 | CASSLLAGGATDTQYF | TGTGCCAGCAGCCTCCTGGCGGGGGGGGCCACAGATACGCAGTATTTT
TRBJ2-7 | - | - | TRBV5-1 | CASSPVGGSSYEQYF | TGCGCCAGCAGCCCCGTCGGGGGCTCGAGCTACGAGCAGTACTTC
TRBJ2-2 | - | - | TRBV7-2 | CASTLGWAGELFF | TGTGCCAGCACCCTGGGGTGGGCCGGGGAGCTGTTTTTT
TRBJ2-5 | - | - | TRBV29-1 | CSVGRPSGETQYF | TGCAGCGTTGGTCGGCCATCGGGGGAGACCCAGTACTTC
TRBJ2-7 | few | TRBD2 | TRBV27 | CASSSTSGGYEQYF | TGTGCCAGCAGTTCCACTAGCGGGGGCTACGAGCAGTACTTC
TRBJ2-1 | - | - | TRBV5-1 | CASTRGRQGDEQFF | TGCGCCAGCACCCGGGGGAGACAGGGTGATGAGCAGTTCTTC
TRBJ1-5 | - | TRBD1 | TRBV28 | CASSRGQGTSLPQHF | TGTGCCAGCAGCAGGGGACAGGGAACAAGTTTGCCCCAGCATTTT
TRBJ2-1 | - | - | TRBV28 | CASSTLGGLRNEQFF | TGTGCCAGCAGTACCCTCGGCGGGCTCCGCAATGAGCAGTTCTTC
TRBJ2-3 | few | - | TRBV7-2 | CASSVDRISTDTQYF | TGTGCCAGCAGCGTAGACAGGATCAGCACAGATACGCAGTATTTT
TRBJ1-2 | few | - | TRBV11-2 | CASSLFKGGGKYGYTF | TGTGCCAGCAGCTTATTCAAGGGGGGAGGGAAGTATGGCTACACCTTC
TRBJ2-2 | - | - | TRBV9 | CASSETGELFF | TGTGCCAGCAGTGAGACGGGGGAGCTGTTTTTT
TRBJ2-5 | - | - | TRBV11-1 | CASSLGLTKETQYF | TGTGCCAGCAGCTTGGGACTCACAAAAGAGACCCAGTACTTC
TRBJ2-7 | - | TRBD1 | TRBV5-6 | CASSYFGTGGDEQYF | TGTGCCAGCAGCTACTTCGGGACAGGGGGCGACGAGCAGTACTTC
TRBJ1-3 | - | - | TRBV7-9 | CASGTGRIAGNTIYF | TGTGCCAGCGGCACTGGACGAATCGCTGGAAACACCATATATTTT
TRBJ2-1 | - | TRBD2 | TRBV5-4 | CAIPWTSGRSSYNEQFF | TGTGCCATCCCTTGGACTAGCGGGCGTAGCTCCTACAATGAGCAGTTCTTC
TRBJ2-6 | once | - | TRBV9 | CASSLEEAGANVLTF | TGTGCCAGCAGCTTGGAGGAGGCTGGGGCCAACGTCCTGACTTTC